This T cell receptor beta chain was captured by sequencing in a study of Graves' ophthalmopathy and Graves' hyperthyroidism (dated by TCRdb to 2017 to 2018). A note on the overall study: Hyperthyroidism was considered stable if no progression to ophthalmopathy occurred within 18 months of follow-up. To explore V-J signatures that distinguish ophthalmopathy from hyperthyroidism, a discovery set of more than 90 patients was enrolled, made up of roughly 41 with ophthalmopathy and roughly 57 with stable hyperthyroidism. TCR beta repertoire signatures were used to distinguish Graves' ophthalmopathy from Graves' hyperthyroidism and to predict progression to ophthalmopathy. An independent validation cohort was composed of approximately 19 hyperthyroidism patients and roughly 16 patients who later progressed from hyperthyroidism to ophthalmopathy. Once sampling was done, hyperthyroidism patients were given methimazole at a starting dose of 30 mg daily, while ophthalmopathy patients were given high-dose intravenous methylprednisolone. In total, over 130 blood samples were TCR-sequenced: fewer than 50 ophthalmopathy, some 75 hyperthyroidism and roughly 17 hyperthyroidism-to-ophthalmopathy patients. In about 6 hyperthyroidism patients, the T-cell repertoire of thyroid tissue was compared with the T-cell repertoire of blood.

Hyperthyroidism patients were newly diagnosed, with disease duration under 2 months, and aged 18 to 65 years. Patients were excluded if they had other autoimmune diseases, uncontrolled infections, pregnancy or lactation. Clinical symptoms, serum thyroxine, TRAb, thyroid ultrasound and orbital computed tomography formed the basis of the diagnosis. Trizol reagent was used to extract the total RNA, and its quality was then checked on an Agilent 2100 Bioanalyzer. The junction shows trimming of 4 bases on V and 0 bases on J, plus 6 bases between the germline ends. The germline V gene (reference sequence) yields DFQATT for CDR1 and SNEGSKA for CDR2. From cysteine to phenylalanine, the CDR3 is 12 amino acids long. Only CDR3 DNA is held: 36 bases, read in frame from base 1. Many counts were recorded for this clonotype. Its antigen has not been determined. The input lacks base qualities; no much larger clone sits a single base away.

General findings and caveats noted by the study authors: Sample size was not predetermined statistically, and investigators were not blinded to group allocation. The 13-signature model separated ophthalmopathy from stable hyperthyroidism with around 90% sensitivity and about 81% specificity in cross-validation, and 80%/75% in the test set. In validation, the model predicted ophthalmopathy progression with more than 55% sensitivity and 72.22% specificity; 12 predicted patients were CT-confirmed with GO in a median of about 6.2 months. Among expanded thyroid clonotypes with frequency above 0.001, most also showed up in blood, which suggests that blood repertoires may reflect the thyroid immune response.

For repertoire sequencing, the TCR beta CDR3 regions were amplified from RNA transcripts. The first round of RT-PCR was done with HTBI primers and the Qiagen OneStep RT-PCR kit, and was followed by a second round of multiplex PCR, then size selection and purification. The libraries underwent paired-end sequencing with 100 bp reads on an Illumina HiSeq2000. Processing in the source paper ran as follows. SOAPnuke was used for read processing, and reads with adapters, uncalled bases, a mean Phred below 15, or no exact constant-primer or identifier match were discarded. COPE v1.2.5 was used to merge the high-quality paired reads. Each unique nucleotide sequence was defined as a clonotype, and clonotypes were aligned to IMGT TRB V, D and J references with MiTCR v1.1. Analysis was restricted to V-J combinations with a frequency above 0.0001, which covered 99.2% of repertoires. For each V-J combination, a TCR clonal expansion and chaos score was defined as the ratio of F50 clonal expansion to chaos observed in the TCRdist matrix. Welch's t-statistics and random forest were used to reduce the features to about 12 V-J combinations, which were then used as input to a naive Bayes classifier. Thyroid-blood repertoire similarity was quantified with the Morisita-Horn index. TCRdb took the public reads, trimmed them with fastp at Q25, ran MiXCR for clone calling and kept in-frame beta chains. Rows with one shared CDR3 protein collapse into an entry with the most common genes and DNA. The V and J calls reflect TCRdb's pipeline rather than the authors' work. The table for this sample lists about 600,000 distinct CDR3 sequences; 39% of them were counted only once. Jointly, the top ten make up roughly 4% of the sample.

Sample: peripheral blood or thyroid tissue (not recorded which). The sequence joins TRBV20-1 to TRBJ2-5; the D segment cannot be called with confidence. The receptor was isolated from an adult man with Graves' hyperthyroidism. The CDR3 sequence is CSANGYQETQYF. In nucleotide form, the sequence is TGCAGTGCTAATGGGTACCAAGAGACCCAGTACTTC.